The 24 T cell receptor beta chains below all came from one sample that was sequenced in a study of shared clonotypes between healthy human individuals. Method: immunoSEQ multiplex PCR; TCRdb's copy keeps in-frame clones and lacks some. The top ten clones hold roughly 0.13% of a sample with roughly 2.4 million clones, 90% to 97% of them seen once. The specimen sequenced was naive CD4+ T cells sorted from blood. Subset reported: CD45RA+ positively selected. The source of these receptors is a man younger than 30 in good health.

V gene TRBV5-4 combines with J gene TRBJ2-4, with TRBD1 as a possible D gene (5 bases). Germline V lookup: CDR1 SGHNT, CDR2 YYREEE (reference sequence). V was clipped by 3 bases and J by 6 bases, with 10 bases between them. CDR3 size: 13 residues. CDR3: CASSSQGVNIQYF. CDR3 DNA: TGTGCCAGCAGCTCCCAGGGTGTAAACATTCAGTACTTC.

This rearrangement joins TRBV19 to TRBJ1-5; TRBD1 agrees at 8 bases. Per germline, CDR1 LNHDA and CDR2 SQIVND (reference sequence). Trimming cost V 4 bases and J 4 bases; bases outside gene matches: 6. CDR3 length: 15 amino acids. CDR3 nucleotides: TGTGCCAGTAGTAAGGGGACAGGAATGAATCAGCCCCAGCATTTT. Protein: CASSKGTGMNQPQHF.

Here the CDR3 reads CASSEARVGASIDLAKNIQYF. CDR3 nucleotide sequence: TGTGCCAGCAGTGAAGCGCGGGTTGGGGCCAGTATAGATTTAGCCAAAAACATTCAGTACTTC. This sequence joins TRBV6-1 and TRBJ2-4; D may correspond to TRBD1 or TRBD2 (5 bases each). CDR3 length: 21 amino acids. Germline CDR1 and CDR2: MNHNS and SASEGT. Trimming removed 0 bases from V and 0 bases from J, with 24 bases in between.

This clone was found once. This chain links TRBV5-1 with TRBJ2-1; TRBD1 matches at 12 bases. Germline trimming cut 3 bases from V and 8 bases from J; bases unmatched to any gene: 9. CDR1 and CDR2 (germline): SGHRS, YFSETQ. The CDR3 has 16 residues. CDR3 sequence reads: CASSSTGQGAVDEQFF. The CDR3 DNA follows: TGCGCCAGCAGCTCTACGGGACAGGGGGCTGTCGATGAGCAGTTCTTC.

The V and J genes are TRBV28 and TRBJ2-7; D not resolved. Trimming cost V 6 bases and J 7 bases, with 25 bases left between them. The CDR3 length is 16 residues. Per the germline V gene, CDR1 is MDHEN and CDR2 is SYDVKM. The CDR3 DNA reads as TGTGCCAGCAGCCAAAACGCTTGGGGAACTAAAAGGGAGCAGTACTTC. Residues: CASSQNAWGTKREQYF.

The rearrangement uses TRBV5-1 and TRBJ2-7, with D unclear. The CDR3 length is 14 residues. V lost 6 bases and J lost 3, with 16 bases in between. The germline CDR1 and CDR2 sequences are SGHRS and YFSETQ. The DNA of the CDR3 is TGCGCCAGCACCTGGGATCCCCAGGTCTACGAGCAGTACTTC. Translating gives CASTWDPQVYEQYF. Complete variable domain (other parts from reference TRBV5-1 and TRBJ2-7): KAGVTQTPRYLIKTRGQQVTLSCSPISGHRSVSWYQQTPGQGLQFLFEYFSETQRNKGNFPGRFSGRQFSNSRSEMNVSTLELGDSALYLCASTWDPQVYEQYFGPGTRLTVT.

In DNA, the CDR3 is TGTGCCAGCAGTGATACAGGGGAGAATTCACCCCTCCACTTT. It encodes CASSDTGENSPLHF. The chain couples TRBV25-1 to TRBJ1-6; 7 positions agree with TRBD1. The junction had 3 bases not matched to a gene; V was cut back by 3 bases and J by 7 bases. The CDR3 is 14 amino acids. Germline assignment: CDR1 MGHDK and CDR2 SYGVNS.

The gene calls are TRBV5-6 and TRBJ1-6; D possibly corresponds to TRBD1 (5 bases). Per germline, CDR1 SGHDT and CDR2 YYEEEE. CDR3 length equals 13 residues. The V end lost 3 bases, the J end lost 10 bases, and 11 bases lay between the germline ends. The CDR3 protein is CASSYPTGSPLHF. The CDR3 DNA reads as TGTGCCAGCAGCTACCCTACAGGATCACCCCTCCACTTT. The complete variable domain, with remaining parts taken from reference TRBV5-6 and TRBJ1-6, reads DAGVTQSPTHLIKTRGQQVTLRCSPKSGHDTVSWYQQALGQGPQFIFQYYEEEERQRGNFPDRFSGHQFPNYSSELNVNALLLGDSALYLCASSYPTGSPLHFGNGTRLTVT.

This sequence joins TRBV10-3 and TRBJ2-3, with TRBD2 as a possible D gene (5 bases). Germline values: CDR1 ENHRY, CDR2 SYGVKD. V was shortened by 0 bases and J by 9 bases, with 7 bases between the two germline ends. This CDR3 has 12 residues. CDR3 residues: CAISESGATQYF. Here the CDR3 DNA reads TGTGCCATCAGTGAGTCGGGAGCGACGCAGTATTTT.

The chain is built from TRBV15 and TRBJ1-5; D unresolved. Trimming took 5 bases from V and 5 from J, leaving 10 bases between them. Per germline, CDR1 LNHNV and CDR2 YYDKDF (reference sequence). The CDR3 extends over 13 amino acids. The chain's CDR3 is CATSAKSDQPQHF. The CDR3 DNA reads TGTGCCACCAGCGCAAAAAGCGATCAGCCCCAGCATTTT.

This clone was recorded only once. V is TRBV6-5 and J is TRBJ2-2; either TRBD1 or TRBD2 may supply D (5 bases each). This CDR3 is 15 amino acids long. Germline values: CDR1 MNHEY, CDR2 SVGAGI. V was pared by 7 bases and J by 3 bases, with 15 bases between. The CDR3 DNA reads as TGTGCCAGCACCCCGACGGGACGGGACACCGGGGAGCTGTTTTTT. Translating gives CASTPTGRDTGELFF.

This sequence joins TRBV14 and TRBJ1-1, with 9 positions matching TRBD1. This CDR3 contains 14 residues. Trimming cost V 4 bases and J 8 bases; bases outside gene matches: 8. The germline V gene encodes CDR1 SGHDN and CDR2 FVKESK. CDR3 protein: CASSRSGTGREAFF. CDR3 nucleotides: TGTGCCAGCAGCCGGTCAGGGACAGGGCGAGAAGCTTTCTTT. Using reference TRBV14 and TRBJ1-1 for the parts outside the CDR3, the full variable domain is EAGVTQFPSHSVIEKGQTVTLRCDPISGHDNLYWYRRVMGKEIKFLLHFVKESKQDESGMPNNRFLAERTGGTYSTLKVQPAELEDSGVYFCASSRSGTGREAFFGQGTRLTVV.

This clone was seen just once. The chain recombines TRBV15 with TRBJ2-2; TRBD2 matches at 11 bases. CDR3 length: 18 amino acids. Losses at the gene ends were 0 bases for V and 2 bases for J; bases not matched to a gene: 5. Germline V gene data show CDR1 as LNHNV and CDR2 as YYDKDF (reference sequence). CDR3 region: CATSRDKTSGKNTGELFF. The CDR3 bases are TGTGCCACCAGCAGAGATAAGACTAGCGGGAAAAACACCGGGGAGCTGTTTTTT.

This sequence joins TRBV18 and TRBJ1-5, with 9 nucleotides matching TRBD1. The CDR3 sequence is 15 residues long. Germline lookup yields CDR1 KGHSH and CDR2 LQKENI. The V segment lost 6 bases and the J segment 4 bases; nucleotides outside the gene matches: 7. DNA of the CDR3: TGTGCCAGCTCTGCCAACAGGGGGCGAAATCAGCCCCAGCATTTT. It is translated as CASSANRGRNQPQHF.

In this sample, this clone turned up a few times. This chain links TRBV6-5 with TRBJ1-2; TRBD1 aligns across 12 bases. There are 14 residues in the CDR3. The V gene end was trimmed by 5 bases and the J gene end by 6 bases; junction bases not matched to a gene: 4. CDR1 and CDR2 (germline): MNHEY, SVGAGI. This CDR3 reads CASSGDRGPNGYTF. The CDR3, as DNA: TGTGCCAGCAGTGGGGACAGGGGGCCTAATGGCTACACCTTC.

The rearrangement links TRBV27 to TRBJ2-3; D is perhaps TRBD1 or TRBD2 (5 bases each). The CDR3 contains 13 residues. V lost 1 base and J 5 bases, leaving 7 bases between the germline ends. The germline V gene encodes CDR1 MNHEY and CDR2 SMNVEV (reference sequence). The CDR3 reads CASSLWGKDTQYF. The CDR3 region has the DNA TGTGCCAGCAGTTTATGGGGGAAAGATACGCAGTATTTT.

The chain employs TRBV11-3 and TRBJ2-7; D might be TRBD2 (6 bases). The V end lost 5 bases, the J end lost 7 bases, and 15 bases lay between the germline ends. Germline loops: CDR1 SGHNT, CDR2 YENEEA. The CDR3 extends over 13 amino acids. The CDR3 region has the DNA TGTGCCAGCAGCCTAGCGATGGAGAGGGAGCAGTACTTC. Translation gives CASSLAMEREQYF.

The chain couples TRBV10-3 to TRBJ1-1, with D maybe TRBD1 (5 bases). V lost 6 bases and J lost 0, with 11 bases in between. CDR1 and CDR2 from the germline V gene are ENHRY and SYGVKD. The CDR3 runs to 14 residues. The CDR3 sequence is CAIREDNLNTEAFF. The CDR3 DNA reads TGTGCCATCAGGGAGGACAATTTGAACACTGAAGCTTTCTTT.

CDR3 bases: TGTGCCAGCAGCCCGGAACTGACCCACCCGGGGAGCAATCAGCCCCAGCATTTT. Encoded protein: CASSPELTHPGSNQPQHF. The chain is built from TRBV11-2 and TRBJ1-5; D ambiguous. Trimming stripped 5 bases from V and 1 base from J, with 21 bases between. There are 18 residues in the CDR3. Germline V gene sequence: CDR1 SGHAT, CDR2 FQNNGV.

The chain links TRBV29-1 to TRBJ2-7; 11 nucleotides align to TRBD2. With 0 bases clipped from V and 3 bases from J, the junction kept 16 bases outside the gene matches. The CDR3 runs 19 residues. Germline V CDR1 and CDR2: SQVTM, ANQGSEA. The CDR3: CSVEDLWFWGLAGGYEQYF. For the CDR3, the DNA is TGCAGCGTTGAAGATCTTTGGTTCTGGGGCCTAGCGGGGGGCTACGAGCAGTACTTC.

The chain couples TRBV18 to TRBJ1-1; D is perhaps TRBD1 (5 bases). With 2 bases removed from V and 1 base from J, the gap between germline ends came to 11 bases. This CDR3 region has 15 residues. Germline CDR1 and CDR2: KGHSH and LQKENI. CDR3 nucleotide sequence: TGTGCCAGCTCACCAATGGGGACGGGGAACACTGAAGCTTTCTTT. Its protein is CASSPMGTGNTEAFF.

This chain uses TRBV6-5 with TRBJ2-3, with 9 bases that match TRBD2. The CDR3 is made up of 14 amino acids. In germline, CDR1 is MNHEY, CDR2 SVGAGI. V dropped 4 bases and J dropped 8; count of bases not matched to a gene: 7. CDR3 in DNA: TGTGCCAGCAGTTTAGCGGGGGTATCTGGTACGCAGTATTTT. This sequence encodes CASSLAGVSGTQYF.

Remarks on this clone: Other DNA sequences in this specimen translate into the identical CDR3. This chain connects TRBV18 to TRBJ1-3; D remains unclear. The CDR3 sequence is 12 residues long. In germline, CDR1 is KGHSH, CDR2 LQKENI. V was clipped by 6 bases and J by 4 bases, with 7 bases between them. In DNA form, the CDR3 reads TGTGCCAGCTCCCCGCAGGGAAACACCATATATTTT. It encodes CASSPQGNTIYF. Complete variable domain (other parts from reference TRBV18 and TRBJ1-3): NAGVMQNPRHLVRRRGQEARLRCSPMKGHSHVYWYRQLPEEGLKFMVYLQKENIIDESGMPKERFSAEFPKEGPSILRIQQVVRGDSAAYFCASSPQGNTIYFGEGSWLTVV.

V usage is TRBV7-2 and J usage is TRBJ1-1; D perhaps matches TRBD1 (5 bases). The CDR3 contains 13 residues. Per the germline V gene, CDR1 is SGHTA and CDR2 is FQGNSA. Trimming removed 1 base at V and 7 bases at J, with 10 bases between. The CDR3 nucleotides are TGTGCCAGCAGCTTAGTATGGGACGTTGAAGCTTTCTTT. This sequence encodes CASSLVWDVEAFF.